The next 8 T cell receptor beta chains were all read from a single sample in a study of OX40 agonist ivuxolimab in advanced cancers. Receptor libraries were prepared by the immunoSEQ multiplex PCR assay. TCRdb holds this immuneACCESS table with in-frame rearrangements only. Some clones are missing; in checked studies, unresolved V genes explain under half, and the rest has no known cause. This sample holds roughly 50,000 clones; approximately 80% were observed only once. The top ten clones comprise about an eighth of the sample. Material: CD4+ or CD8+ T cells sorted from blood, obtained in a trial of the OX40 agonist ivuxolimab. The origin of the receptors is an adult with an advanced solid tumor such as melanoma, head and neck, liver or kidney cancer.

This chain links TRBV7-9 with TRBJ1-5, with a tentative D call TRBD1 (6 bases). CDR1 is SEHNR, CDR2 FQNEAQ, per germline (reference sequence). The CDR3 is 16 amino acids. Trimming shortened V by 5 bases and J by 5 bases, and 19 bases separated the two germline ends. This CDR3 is CASSQASGARDQPQHF. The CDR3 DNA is TGTGCCAGCAGCCAAGCTTCGGGGGCCCGTGATCAGCCCCAGCATTTT.

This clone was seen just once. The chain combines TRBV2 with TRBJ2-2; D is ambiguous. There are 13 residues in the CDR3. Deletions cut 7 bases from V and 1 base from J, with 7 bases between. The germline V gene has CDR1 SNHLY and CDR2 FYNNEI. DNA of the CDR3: TGTGCCAGCACGGCAGAGAACACCGGGGAGCTGTTTTTT. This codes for CASTAENTGELFF.

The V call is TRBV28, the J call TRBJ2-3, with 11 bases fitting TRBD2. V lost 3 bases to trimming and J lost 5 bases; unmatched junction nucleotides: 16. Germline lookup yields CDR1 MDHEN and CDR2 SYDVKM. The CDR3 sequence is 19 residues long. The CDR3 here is CASSFVSGRADGLGDTQYF. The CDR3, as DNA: TGTGCCAGCAGTTTCGTTAGCGGGAGGGCCGACGGTTTGGGAGATACGCAGTATTTT.

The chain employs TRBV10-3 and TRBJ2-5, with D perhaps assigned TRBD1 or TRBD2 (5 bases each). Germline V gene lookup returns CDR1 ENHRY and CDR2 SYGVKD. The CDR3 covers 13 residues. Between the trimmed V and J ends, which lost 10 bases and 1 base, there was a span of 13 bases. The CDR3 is CATRGGTQETQYF. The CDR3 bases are TGTGCCACTAGAGGTGGGACCCAAGAGACCCAGTACTTC.

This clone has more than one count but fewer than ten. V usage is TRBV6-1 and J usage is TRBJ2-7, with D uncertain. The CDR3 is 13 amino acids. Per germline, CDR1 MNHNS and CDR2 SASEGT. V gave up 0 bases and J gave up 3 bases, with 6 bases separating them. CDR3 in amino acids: CASSEADVYEQYF. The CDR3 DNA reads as TGTGCCAGCAGTGAAGCTGACGTCTACGAGCAGTACTTC.

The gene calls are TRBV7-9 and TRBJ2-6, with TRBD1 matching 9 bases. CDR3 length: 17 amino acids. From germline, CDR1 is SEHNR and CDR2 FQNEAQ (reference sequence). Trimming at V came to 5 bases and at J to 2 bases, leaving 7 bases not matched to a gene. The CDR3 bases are TGTGCCAGCAGCCCGGGACAGGGATCAGCTGGGGCCAACGTCCTGACTTTC. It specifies CASSPGQGSAGANVLTF.

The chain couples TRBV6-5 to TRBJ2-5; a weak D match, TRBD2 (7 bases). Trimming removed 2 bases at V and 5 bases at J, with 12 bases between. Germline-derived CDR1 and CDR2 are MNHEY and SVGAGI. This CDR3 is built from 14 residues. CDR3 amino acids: CASSYRGAGETQYF. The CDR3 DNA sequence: TGTGCCAGCAGTTACCGGGGGGCGGGGGAGACCCAGTACTTC.

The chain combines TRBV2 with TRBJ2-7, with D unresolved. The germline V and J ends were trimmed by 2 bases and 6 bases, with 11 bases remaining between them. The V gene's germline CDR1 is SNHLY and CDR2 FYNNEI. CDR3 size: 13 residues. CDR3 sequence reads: CASSESARSEQYV. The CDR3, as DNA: TGTGCCAGCAGTGAATCGGCCAGGTCCGAGCAGTACGTC.